This T cell receptor beta chain appears in the sequencing data of a study of blood T cell repertoires in COVID-19. Libraries were prepared by immunoSEQ multiplex PCR; TCRdb keeps only in-frame clonotypes and omits some of them. The table shows 140,000 or so clones, with 80% occurring only once. Trimming pared 4 bases from V and 4 bases from J, leaving 21 bases between. Germline assignment: CDR1 SGDLS and CDR2 YYNGEE. The CDR3 has 17 residues. The specimen sequenced was peripheral blood. The V call is TRBV9, the J call TRBJ1-3; TRBD1 might be the D (5 bases). The source is a woman in her forties or fifties with acute or convalescent COVID-19. For the CDR3, the DNA is TGTGCCAGCAGCCCTACAACAGGAGGGGCAGCCGGAAACACCATATATTTT. As protein: CASSPTTGGAAGNTIYF.